The clone carrying this T cell receptor (beta chain) has just a few counts. The antigen is undetermined. This same CDR3 is encoded by further DNA sequences in the sample. This sample is drawn from a study of cytomegalovirus exposure and HLA in healthy donors. The study, taken as a whole, reports: A later analysis showed TCR association rates differing by HLA locus, peaking at DRB1 and lowest at HLA-C.

Vbeta (60) and Jbeta (13) primers were used in the PCR. Generated by immunoSEQ multiplex PCR, the TCRdb table keeps only in-frame clones and is missing some. The profile shows 150,000 or so clones, approximately 78% of them singletons. CDR1 SGHRS and CDR2 YFSETQ come from the germline V gene. The CDR3 covers 14 residues. With V trimmed by 0 bases and J by 6 bases, 4 bases remained unmatched. What was sequenced was PBMCs. The source is a human donor in good health. The chain couples TRBV5-1 to TRBJ1-2, with 8 nucleotides matching TRBD1. The CDR3 reads CASSLGTGSDGYTF. The CDR3 DNA is TGCGCCAGCAGCTTGGGGACAGGGTCTGATGGCTACACCTTC.